This T cell receptor beta chain was observed in a study of shared clonotypes between healthy human individuals. Here immunoSEQ multiplex PCR was the method, and the copy in TCRdb shows in-frame clones only, minus some. Seen here are about 710,000 clones, 55% to 85% observed once, and the top ten hold roughly 1.9%. The V end was cut by 4 bases, the J end by 0 bases, with 10 bases between. The CDR3 is 14 amino acids. Germline lookup yields CDR1 MDHEN and CDR2 SYDVKM. A few counts support this clone. Its antigen is still unknown. Study-level points and caveats: Larger estimated richness was generally seen in naive subsets than in memory subsets.

The sequence derives from a woman in her 30s in good health. Source material: memory CD4+ T cells sorted from blood. Subset indicated: CD45RA-negative fraction. V is TRBV28 and J is TRBJ2-7; D perhaps matches TRBD2 (6 bases). Here the CDR3 reads CASSYSGLSYEQYF. As DNA, the CDR3 is TGTGCCAGCAGTTATAGCGGCCTCTCCTACGAGCAGTACTTC.